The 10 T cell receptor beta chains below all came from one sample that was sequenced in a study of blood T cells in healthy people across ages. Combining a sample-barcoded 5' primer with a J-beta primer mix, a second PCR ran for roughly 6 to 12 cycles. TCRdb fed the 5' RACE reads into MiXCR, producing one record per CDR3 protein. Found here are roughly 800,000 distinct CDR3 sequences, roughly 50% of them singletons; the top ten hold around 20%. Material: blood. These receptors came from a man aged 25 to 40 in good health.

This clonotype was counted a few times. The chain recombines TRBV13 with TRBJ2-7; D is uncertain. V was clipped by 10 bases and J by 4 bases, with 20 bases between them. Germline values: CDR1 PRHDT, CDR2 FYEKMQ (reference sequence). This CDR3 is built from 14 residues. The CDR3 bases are TGTGCCACCGTACAGTACGGCAGCCGATACGAGCAGTACTTC. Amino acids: CATVQYGSRYEQYF.

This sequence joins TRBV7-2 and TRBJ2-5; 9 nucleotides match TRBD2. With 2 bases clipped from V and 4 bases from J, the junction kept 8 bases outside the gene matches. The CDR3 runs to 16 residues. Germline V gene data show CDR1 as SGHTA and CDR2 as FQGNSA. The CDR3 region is CASSLKGSGRLETQYF. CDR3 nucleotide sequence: TGTGCCAGCAGCTTAAAAGGTAGCGGGAGACTAGAGACCCAGTACTTC.

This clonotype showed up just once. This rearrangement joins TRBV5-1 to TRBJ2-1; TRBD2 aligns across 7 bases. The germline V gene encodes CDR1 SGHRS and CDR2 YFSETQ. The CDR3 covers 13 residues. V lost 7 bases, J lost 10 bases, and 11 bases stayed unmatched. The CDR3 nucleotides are TGCGCCAGCTGGGGGAGCGGGAAGGACGAGCAGTTCTTC. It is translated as CASWGSGKDEQFF.

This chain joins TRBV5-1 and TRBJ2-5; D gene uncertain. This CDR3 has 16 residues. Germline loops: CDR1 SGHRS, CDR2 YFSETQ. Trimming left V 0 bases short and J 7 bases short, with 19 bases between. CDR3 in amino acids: CASSLDPTPNRGTQYF. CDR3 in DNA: TGCGCCAGCAGCTTGGACCCTACACCCAACCGAGGGACCCAGTACTTC.

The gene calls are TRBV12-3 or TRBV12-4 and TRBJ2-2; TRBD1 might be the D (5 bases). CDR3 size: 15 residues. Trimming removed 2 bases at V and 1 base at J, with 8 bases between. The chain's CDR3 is CASSLRQRNTGELFF. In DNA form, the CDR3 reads TGTGCCAGCAGTTTAAGACAGAGGAACACCGGGGAGCTGTTTTTT.

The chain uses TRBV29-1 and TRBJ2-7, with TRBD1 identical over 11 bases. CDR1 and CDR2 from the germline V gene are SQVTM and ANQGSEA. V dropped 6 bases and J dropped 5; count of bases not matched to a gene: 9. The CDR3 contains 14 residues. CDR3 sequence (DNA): TGCAGCGTGGATACCGGGACAGGGGGTAACGAGCAGTACTTC. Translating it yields CSVDTGTGGNEQYF.

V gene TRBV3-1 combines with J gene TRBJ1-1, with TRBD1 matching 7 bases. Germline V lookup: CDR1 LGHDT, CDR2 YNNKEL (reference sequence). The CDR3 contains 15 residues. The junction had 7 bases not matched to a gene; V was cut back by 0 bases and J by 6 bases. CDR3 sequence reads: CASSQEGTAAPEAFF. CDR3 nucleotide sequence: TGTGCCAGCAGCCAAGAGGGGACAGCGGCTCCTGAAGCTTTCTTT.

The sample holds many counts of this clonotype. In DNA form, the CDR3 reads TGTGCCAGCAGCTTTTCCGGCACAGGGGGGTACAATGAGCAGTTCTTC. This translates into CASSFSGTGGYNEQFF. The chain links TRBV7-2 to TRBJ2-1, with 8 bases identical to TRBD1. CDR1 and CDR2 from the germline V gene are SGHTA and FQGNSA. This CDR3 has 16 residues. V was clipped by 3 bases and J by 4 bases; unmatched bases: 8.

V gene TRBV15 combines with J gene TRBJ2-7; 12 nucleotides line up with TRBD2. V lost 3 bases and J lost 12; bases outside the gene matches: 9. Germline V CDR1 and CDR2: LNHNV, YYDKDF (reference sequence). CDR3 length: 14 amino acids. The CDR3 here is CATSSLAGGRNPYF. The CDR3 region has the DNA TGTGCCACCAGCAGCCTAGCGGGGGGGCGGAATCCGTACTTC.

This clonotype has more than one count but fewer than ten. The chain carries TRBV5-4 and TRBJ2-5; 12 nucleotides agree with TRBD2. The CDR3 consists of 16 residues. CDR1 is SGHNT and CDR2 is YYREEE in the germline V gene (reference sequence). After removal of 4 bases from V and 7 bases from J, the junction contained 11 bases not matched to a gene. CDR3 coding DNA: TGTGCCAGCAGCGTTCCGACTAGCGGGGGTCAGGTGACCCAGTACTTC. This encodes CASSVPTSGGQVTQYF.